The 21 T cell receptor beta chains presented below share a single source sample, sequenced in a study of shared clonotypes between healthy human individuals. The protocol was immunoSEQ multiplex PCR, while the TCRdb copy is restricted to in-frame clones and leaves out a portion. The sample lists around 510,000 clones, around 78% occurring once. The specimen was PBMCs. The receptor source for this set is a woman aged 40 to 55 in good health. Some clones in this sample may be carry-over from other donors' samples.

CDR3 region: CASSPPLAGAGEQYF. The CDR3 DNA reads TGTGCCAGCTCACCTCCGCTAGCGGGGGCCGGCGAGCAGTACTTC. The rearrangement links TRBV18 to TRBJ2-7; 10 nucleotides line up with TRBD2. J was trimmed by 6 bases and V by 3 bases; bases with no gene match: 8. CDR1 and CDR2 (germline): KGHSH, LQKENI. The CDR3 contains 15 residues. Full variable domain (remainder filled in from reference TRBV18 and TRBJ2-7): NAGVMQNPRHLVRRRGQEARLRCSPMKGHSHVYWYRQLPEEGLKFMVYLQKENIIDESGMPKERFSAEFPKEGPSILRIQQVVRGDSAAYFCASSPPLAGAGEQYFGPGTRLTVT.

The rearrangement joins TRBV7-9 to TRBJ1-5; 7 nucleotides line up with TRBD1. V shed 1 base, J shed 2 bases, and the junction held 11 bases outside the gene matches. The CDR3 runs 18 residues. Germline V gene lookup returns CDR1 SEHNR and CDR2 FQNEAQ (reference sequence). CDR3 sequence reads: CASSLGSTGIEGNQPQHF. The CDR3 DNA reads TGTGCCAGCAGCTTAGGCTCGACAGGGATTGAAGGCAATCAGCCCCAGCATTTT.

This clone came up many times. The rearrangement uses TRBV6-1 and TRBJ2-5; TRBD2 might be the D (6 bases). The J call may be mistaken, given a closer DNA end match to TRBJ2-7. The CDR3 loop spans 12 amino acids. Germline assignment: CDR1 MNHNS and CDR2 SASEGT. The CDR3 sequence is CATPGSQYEQYF. CDR3 nucleotide sequence: TGTGCCACACCCGGGAGTCAATACGAGCAGTACTTC.

The chain's CDR3 is CAWNTGVQPQHF. The CDR3 DNA sequence: TGTGCCTGGAACACAGGCGTCCAGCCCCAGCATTTT. The chain uses TRBV30 and TRBJ1-5; D is perhaps TRBD1 (5 bases). This CDR3 spans 12 amino acids. The germline CDR1 and CDR2 sequences are GTSNPN and SVGIG (reference sequence). V was cut by 4 bases and J by 7 bases, with 11 bases left in between.

This clone was found a few times. The gene calls are TRBV5-1 and TRBJ2-3; D is ambiguous. The germline CDR1 and CDR2 sequences are SGHRS and YFSETQ. The CDR3 extends over 12 amino acids. Deletions cut 0 bases from V and 5 bases from J, with 4 bases between. The CDR3 loop is CASSLGVDTQYF. DNA of the CDR3: TGCGCCAGCAGCTTGGGTGTAGATACGCAGTATTTT.

V and J are TRBV11-2 and TRBJ2-1; TRBD2 matches at 11 bases. The CDR3 has 15 residues. The V segment lost 2 bases and the J segment 7 bases; nucleotides outside the gene matches: 4. CDR1 and CDR2 from the germline V gene are SGHAT and FQNNGV. This CDR3 is CASSLTGLAGNEQFF. CDR3 sequence (DNA): TGTGCCAGCAGCTTAACAGGACTAGCGGGTAATGAGCAGTTCTTC.

This clone was found a few times. The genes are TRBV15 and TRBJ1-5; 9 nucleotides agree with TRBD1. Germline CDR1 reads LNHNV; CDR2 reads YYDKDF (reference sequence). Germline trimming cut 4 bases from V and 6 bases from J; bases unmatched to any gene: 7. This CDR3 comprises 15 residues. The CDR3 DNA reads TGTGCCACCAGCACCTTACAGGGGGCAGGTCAGCCCCAGCATTTT. It codes for CATSTLQGAGQPQHF.

The chain has TRBV11-2 and TRBJ2-5; D ambiguous. The CDR3 is made up of 14 amino acids. CDR1 and CDR2 (germline): SGHAT, FQNNGV. The V gene lost 1 base and the J gene lost 5 bases, with 11 bases spanning the gap. CDR3 loop: CASSLGGIEETQYF. CDR3 bases: TGTGCCAGCAGCTTAGGTGGGATAGAGGAGACCCAGTACTTC.

The gene calls are TRBV5-6 and TRBJ2-1; D remains ambiguous. The germline gives CDR1 SGHDT, CDR2 YYEEEE. Deletions cut 6 bases from V and 5 bases from J, with 15 bases between. The CDR3 covers 14 residues. CDR3 coding DNA: TGTGCCAGCAAGGATCTGGGCAGCAACAATGAGCAGTTCTTC. Translated, it gives CASKDLGSNNEQFF.

About this clone itself: This sample also contains other DNA sequences that code for the same CDR3. The rearrangement uses TRBV7-3 and TRBJ2-3; 7 bases map to TRBD2. Germline V gene sequence: CDR1 SGHTA, CDR2 FQGTGA. With V trimmed by 5 bases and J by 2 bases, 7 bases remained unmatched. The CDR3 extends over 15 amino acids. CDR3 sequence (DNA): TGTGCCAGCAGCCTTTTAGCGGGTTTCACAGATACGCAGTATTTT. Translating it yields CASSLLAGFTDTQYF.

The rearrangement uses TRBV19 and TRBJ2-7; 9 nucleotides agree with TRBD2. Germline values: CDR1 LNHDA, CDR2 SQIVND (reference sequence). CDR3 length equals 15 residues. V gave up 1 base and J gave up 3 bases; unmatched junction bases: 4. CDR3 in amino acids: CASSIASSGIYEQYF. CDR3 nucleotide sequence: TGTGCCAGTAGTATAGCGTCTAGCGGGATCTACGAGCAGTACTTC.

The chain uses TRBV28 and TRBJ2-3; TRBD2 aligns across 8 bases. The CDR3 contains 16 residues. Germline V CDR1 and CDR2: MDHEN, SYDVKM. Losses at the gene ends were 4 bases for V and 0 bases for J; bases not matched to a gene: 6. The CDR3 here is CASSSPGRASTDTQYF. In DNA, the CDR3 is TGTGCCAGCAGTTCACCCGGGAGGGCTAGCACAGATACGCAGTATTTT.

The V and J genes are TRBV4-3 and TRBJ2-3; tentative D call: TRBD2 (6 bases). CDR3 length equals 15 residues. Germline V gene sequence: CDR1 LGHNA, CDR2 YSLEER. V lost 3 bases and J lost 4, with 14 bases in between. The CDR3 loop is CASSHQTGVADTQYF. CDR3 in DNA: TGCGCCAGCAGCCATCAAACGGGGGTTGCAGATACGCAGTATTTT.

The chain has TRBV30 and TRBJ1-1; the D gene is possibly TRBD1 (5 bases). The germline gives CDR1 GTSNPN, CDR2 SVGIG (reference sequence). V was shortened by 0 bases and J by 6 bases, with 11 bases between the two germline ends. This CDR3 region has 13 residues. This CDR3 reads CAWSVRGIAEAFF. In DNA form, the CDR3 reads TGTGCCTGGAGTGTCCGGGGGATTGCTGAAGCTTTCTTT.

V gene TRBV19 combines with J gene TRBJ2-7, with D tentatively TRBD1 or TRBD2 (5 bases each). The CDR3 runs 14 residues. V gave up 1 base and J gave up 2 bases, with 9 bases separating them. Per germline, CDR1 LNHDA and CDR2 SQIVND (reference sequence). Here the CDR3 DNA reads TGTGCCAGTAGTATAGGGGACGGAGCCTACGAGCAGTACTTC. Protein product: CASSIGDGAYEQYF.

V gene TRBV6-1 combines with J gene TRBJ2-7; no definite D call. V lost 1 base and J lost 4, with 8 bases in between. The germline CDR1 and CDR2 sequences are MNHNS and SASEGT. The CDR3 runs 13 residues. Here the CDR3 DNA reads TGTGCCAGCAGTGAAGTGGGGTTTTACGAGCAGTACTTC. As protein: CASSEVGFYEQYF.

The J gene is TRBJ1-4, the V gene TRBV5-4, with D perhaps matching TRBD1 (6 bases). The germline V gene encodes CDR1 SGHNT and CDR2 YYREEE (reference sequence). The CDR3 sequence is 16 residues long. V was shortened by 0 bases and J by 6 bases, with 15 bases between the two germline ends. The CDR3 coding sequence is TGTGCCAGCAGCTTGGGTGCCGGGACATCTTATGAAAAACTGTTTTTT. Its translation is CASSLGAGTSYEKLFF.

This sequence joins TRBV5-4 and TRBJ2-7; D is uncertain. The CDR3 extends over 13 amino acids. Trimming took off 1 base at V and 2 bases at J, with 7 bases between the two ends. Germline-derived CDR1 and CDR2 are SGHNT and YYREEE (reference sequence). The CDR3 region is CASSLKGPYEQYF. The CDR3 DNA reads TGTGCCAGCAGCTTGAAGGGCCCCTACGAGCAGTACTTC.

The table lists this clone with many counts. This chain uses TRBV30 with TRBJ2-3, with 8 bases lining up with TRBD1. The CDR3 is 13 amino acids. Germline CDR1 GTSNPN, CDR2 SVGIG (reference sequence). V gave up 8 bases and J gave up 3 bases; unmatched junction bases: 7. The CDR3 spells CATDREWTDTQYF. CDR3 nucleotide sequence: TGTGCCACGGACAGGGAATGGACAGATACGCAGTATTTT.

The chain combines TRBV5-4 with TRBJ1-2; 9 nucleotides match TRBD1. The CDR3 is 14 residues long. The V and J ends lost 4 bases and 10 bases, in that order; junction bases with no gene match: 11. Germline CDR1 SGHNT, CDR2 YYREEE (reference sequence). The DNA of the CDR3 is TGTGCCAGCAGCCTAGTGGGACAGGGTAATGCCTACACCTTC. This gives the protein CASSLVGQGNAYTF.

This chain links TRBV6-4 with TRBJ2-7; TRBD1 aligns across 9 bases. CDR3 length: 14 residues. Germline assignment: CDR1 MRHNA and CDR2 SNTAGT. The V segment lost 5 bases and the J segment 3 bases; nucleotides outside the gene matches: 5. The CDR3 reads CASSPTGGLYEQYF. The DNA of the CDR3 is TGTGCCAGCAGTCCGACAGGGGGGCTCTACGAGCAGTACTTC.